Following are 22 T cell receptor beta chains from one sample sequenced in a study of blood T cells in healthy people across ages. A J-beta primer mix and a sample-barcoded 5' primer were used in a second PCR of about 6 to 12 cycles. In TCRdb, the 5' RACE reads were re-called with MiXCR into one record per CDR3 protein. The sample lists 750,000 to 950,000 distinct CDR3 sequences, around half occurring once. Sequencing was done on a sample of blood. These receptors originate from a man at least 80 years old in good health.

This clonotype has just a few counts. The J gene is TRBJ1-2, the V gene TRBV7-2, with D possibly being TRBD1 (5 bases). Trimming removed 6 bases from V and 6 bases from J, with 14 bases in between. The CDR3 sequence is 13 residues long. The germline V gene has CDR1 SGHTA and CDR2 FQGNSA. The CDR3 reads CASSQQASNGYTF. CDR3 bases: TGTGCCAGCAGTCAACAGGCCTCCAATGGCTACACCTTC. The full variable domain, with the rest looked up from reference TRBV7-2 and TRBJ1-2, is GAGVSQSPSNKVTEKGKDVELRCDPISGHTALYWYRQSLGQGLEFLIYFQGNSAPDKSGLPSDRFSAERTGGSVSTLTIQRTQQEDSAVYLCASSQQASNGYTFGSGTRLTVV.

The chain carries TRBV12-3 or TRBV12-4 and TRBJ2-1; unclear D gene. The CDR3 has 12 residues. Between the trimmed V and J ends, which lost 3 bases and 9 bases, there was a span of 9 bases. The CDR3 DNA follows: TGTGCCAGCAGTTTGCCCCCCGTTGAGCAGTTCTTC. It encodes CASSLPPVEQFF.

The chain employs TRBV7-8 and TRBJ2-5; 15 bases fit TRBD2. Germline V gene data show CDR1 as SGHVS and CDR2 as FQNEAQ. V lost 4 bases and J lost 6; bases outside the gene matches: 12. The CDR3 has 18 residues. The DNA of the CDR3 is TGTGCCAGCAGCTCGGGGAGGGGACTAGCGGGAGGCCGGAAGACCCAGTACTTC. It specifies CASSSGRGLAGGRKTQYF. The full variable domain, in which reference TRBV7-8 and TRBJ2-5 provide the parts outside the CDR3, is GAGVSQSPRYKVAKRGQDVALRCDPISGHVSLFWYQQALGQGPEFLTYFQNEAQLDKSGLPSDRFFAERPEGSVSTLKIQRTQQEDSAVYLCASSSGRGLAGGRKTQYFGPGTRLLVL.

This clonotype has just one count. V gene TRBV12-3 or TRBV12-4 combines with J gene TRBJ1-3; D gene ambiguous. This CDR3 region has 13 residues. V was cut by 8 bases and J by 0 bases, with 8 bases left in between. The CDR3, as DNA: TGTGCCAGCGCGGGAGACTCTGGAAACACCATATATTTT. Its translation: CASAGDSGNTIYF.

CDR3 sequence reads: CSASSQGTEYGYTF. CDR3 DNA: TGCAGTGCTAGTAGCCAGGGAACGGAATATGGCTACACCTTC. The chain has TRBV20-1 and TRBJ1-2, with D tentatively TRBD1 (5 bases). The CDR3 is made up of 14 amino acids. The germline V and J ends were trimmed by 3 bases and 5 bases, with 16 bases remaining between them. Germline CDR1 DFQATT, CDR2 SNEGSKA (reference sequence).

The rearrangement links TRBV6-6 to TRBJ2-7; D may match TRBD1 or TRBD2 (5 bases each). There are 16 residues in the CDR3. V shed 5 bases and J shed 3 bases, with 20 bases lying between them. Germline CDR1 is MNHNY and CDR2 is SVGAGI (reference sequence). Here the CDR3 reads CASSPSSGGALYEQYF. The CDR3 bases are TGTGCCAGCAGTCCCTCGTCTGGGGGAGCGCTCTACGAGCAGTACTTC.

This chain joins TRBV12-3 or TRBV12-4 and TRBJ2-3; the D is unclear. This CDR3 contains 14 residues. Trimming stripped 5 bases from V and 3 bases from J, with 12 bases between. The CDR3 sequence is CASSRAFGTDTQYF. Here the CDR3 DNA reads TGTGCCAGCAGTCGTGCCTTTGGAACAGATACGCAGTATTTT.

Concerning this clonotype itself: This may come from a read error, since a much larger clone is one base off. V is TRBV28 and J is TRBJ2-1; possibly TRBD2 for D (5 bases). Near its end, the DNA agrees better with TRBJ2-7, so the J call may be wrong. CDR3 length equals 15 residues. Looked up from germline, CDR1 is MDHEN and CDR2 is SYDVKM. CDR3 sequence: CASSSLTSSTNEQYF. The CDR3 bases are TGTGCCAGCAGTTCCCTCACCTCTAGCACCAACGAGCAGTACTTC.

The gene calls are TRBV20-1 and TRBJ2-1, with D maybe TRBD2 (6 bases). The CDR3 has 22 amino acids. Germline CDR1 reads DFQATT; CDR2 reads SNEGSKA (reference sequence). Deletions cut 1 base from V and 6 bases from J, with 37 bases between. The CDR3: CSARGPGRLLGRPTFLTNEQFF. The CDR3 DNA reads as TGCAGTGCTAGAGGTCCTGGGAGGTTGCTCGGACGGCCCACCTTTCTGACCAATGAGCAGTTCTTC.

The chain has TRBV5-1 and TRBJ1-2; possible D gene TRBD1, 5 bases. Germline V gene lookup returns CDR1 SGHRS and CDR2 YFSETQ. Trimming shortened V by 4 bases and J by 4 bases, and 17 bases separated the two germline ends. CDR3 length: 15 amino acids. The CDR3 spells CASSLGRSVSYGYTF. The CDR3 DNA reads TGCGCCAGCAGCCTGGGACGCAGCGTCTCCTATGGCTACACCTTC.

This chain uses TRBV7-9 with TRBJ2-2; TRBD1 is a possible D gene (5 bases). This CDR3 spans 15 amino acids. Trimming took 6 bases from V and 7 from J, leaving 18 bases between them. The germline V gene has CDR1 SEHNR and CDR2 FQNEAQ (reference sequence). DNA of the CDR3: TGTGCCAGCAGTCCCCGTGTGACAGAGTACGGGGAGCTGTTTTTT. Its translation is CASSPRVTEYGELFF.

The chain recombines TRBV6-1 with TRBJ2-7; TRBD2 is a possible D gene (5 bases). Deletions cut 0 bases from V and 3 bases from J, with 15 bases between. The CDR3 extends over 16 amino acids. The germline V gene has CDR1 MNHNS and CDR2 SASEGT. The CDR3 DNA reads as TGTGCCAGCAGTGAAGCGAGAGGGAAAAAGGGCTACGAGCAGTACTTC. It encodes CASSEARGKKGYEQYF.

The chain recombines TRBV27 with TRBJ2-7; 9 bases fit TRBD1. The germline V gene has CDR1 MNHEY and CDR2 SMNVEV (reference sequence). This CDR3 has 15 residues. V lost 5 bases and J lost 6; bases outside the gene matches: 11. The CDR3 DNA reads as TGTGCCAGCAGTATCCGGGGACAGGGATCGCGCGAGCAGTACTTC. It translates to CASSIRGQGSREQYF.

V usage is TRBV29-1 and J usage is TRBJ1-1; weak D call: TRBD1 (5 bases). The CDR3 is made up of 15 amino acids. V lost 6 bases to trimming and J lost 0 bases, with 17 bases between them. Germline V gene lookup returns CDR1 SQVTM and CDR2 ANQGSEA. CDR3 sequence reads: CSVIRDSAMNTEAFF. The CDR3 DNA reads TGCAGCGTGATCCGGGACTCCGCCATGAACACTGAAGCTTTCTTT.

This chain connects TRBV2 to TRBJ2-7; D is ambiguous. Germline values: CDR1 SNHLY, CDR2 FYNNEI. The CDR3 covers 12 residues. The V end was cut by 7 bases, the J end by 4 bases, with 11 bases between. As DNA, the CDR3 is TGTGCCAGCATGGGTGGATCTTACGAGCAGTACTTC. It is translated as CASMGGSYEQYF.

The chain couples TRBV12-3 or TRBV12-4 to TRBJ1-5, with 9 positions matching TRBD1. J was trimmed by 0 bases and V by 6 bases; bases with no gene match: 6. The CDR3 runs to 16 residues. DNA for the CDR3: TGTGCCAGCAGCCTACAGGGGGCAGGTAGCAATCAGCCCCAGCATTTT. This codes for CASSLQGAGSNQPQHF.

In this sample, this clonotype turned up a few times. The chain employs TRBV15 and TRBJ2-3; TRBD2 might be the D (5 bases). The CDR3 has 13 residues. In germline, CDR1 is LNHNV, CDR2 YYDKDF (reference sequence). The V and J ends lost 4 bases and 3 bases respectively, with 8 bases between them. CDR3 region: CATSIRGTDTQYF. The CDR3 DNA reads TGTGCCACCAGCATTCGGGGAACAGATACGCAGTATTTT.

J is TRBJ2-1 and V is TRBV7-9, with a tentative D call TRBD1 (5 bases). The DNA end is more similar to TRBJ2-7, so the J call may be wrong. Germline V gene data show CDR1 as SEHNR and CDR2 as FQNEAQ (reference sequence). This CDR3 contains 18 residues. CDR3: CASRPRIGARRSYNEQYF. Written as DNA, the CDR3 is TGTGCCAGCAGGCCGCGTATTGGGGCGCGACGCTCCTACAATGAGCAGTACTTC.

The V gene is TRBV5-6, the J gene TRBJ2-7, with TRBD1 identical over 10 bases. The ends lost 3 bases at V and 5 bases at J; junction bases unmatched: 8. This CDR3 has 15 residues. The germline gives CDR1 SGHDT, CDR2 YYEEEE. CDR3 sequence reads: CASSWPGQGFDEQYF. CDR3 DNA: TGTGCCAGCAGCTGGCCGGGACAGGGGTTCGACGAGCAGTACTTC. Full variable domain (rest looked up from reference TRBV5-6 and TRBJ2-7): DAGVTQSPTHLIKTRGQQVTLRCSPKSGHDTVSWYQQALGQGPQFIFQYYEEEERQRGNFPDRFSGHQFPNYSSELNVNALLLGDSALYLCASSWPGQGFDEQYFGPGTRLTVT.

This clonotype was observed a few times. At one end, the junction sequence differs from germline, possibly due to a read error. The CDR3 sequence: CSARETGTINQPQHF. DNA for the CDR3: TGCAGTGCGAGAGAAACCGGGACCATTAATCAGCCCCAGCATTTT. This chain connects TRBV20-1 to TRBJ1-5, with D tentatively TRBD1 (5 bases). The CDR3 loop spans 15 amino acids. Germline-derived CDR1 and CDR2 are DFQATT and SNEGSKA (reference sequence).

This clonotype was observed a handful of times. The chain employs TRBV10-1 and TRBJ2-4; 10 bases fit TRBD2. This CDR3 comprises 18 residues. Trimming removed 0 bases from V and 4 bases from J; junction bases left unmatched: 9. Germline V CDR1 and CDR2: WNHNN, SYGVQD (reference sequence). The CDR3 protein is CASSESVASGSSKNIQYF. In DNA, the CDR3 is TGCGCCAGCAGTGAGTCAGTGGCTAGCGGGAGCTCAAAAAACATTCAGTACTTC.

The chain links TRBV27 to TRBJ1-1, with 8 bases fitting TRBD1. The germline gives CDR1 MNHEY, CDR2 SMNVEV (reference sequence). CDR3 length: 15 residues. Germline trimming cut 6 bases from V and 1 base from J; bases unmatched to any gene: 7. CDR3 sequence reads: CASRRPGQENTEAFF. CDR3 nucleotides: TGTGCCAGCAGGAGACCGGGACAGGAGAACACTGAAGCTTTCTTT.